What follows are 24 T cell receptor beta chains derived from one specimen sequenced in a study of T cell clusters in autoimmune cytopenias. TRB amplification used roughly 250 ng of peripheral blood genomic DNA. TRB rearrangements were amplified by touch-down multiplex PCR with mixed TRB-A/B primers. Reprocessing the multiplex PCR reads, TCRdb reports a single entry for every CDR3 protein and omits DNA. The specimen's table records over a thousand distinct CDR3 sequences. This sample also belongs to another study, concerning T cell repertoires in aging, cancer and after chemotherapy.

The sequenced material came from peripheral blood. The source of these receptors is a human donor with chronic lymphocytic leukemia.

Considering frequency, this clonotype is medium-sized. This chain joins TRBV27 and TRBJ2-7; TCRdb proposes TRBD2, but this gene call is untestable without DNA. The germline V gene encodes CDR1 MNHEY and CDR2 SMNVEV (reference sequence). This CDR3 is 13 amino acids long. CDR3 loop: CASSWGPADEQYF.

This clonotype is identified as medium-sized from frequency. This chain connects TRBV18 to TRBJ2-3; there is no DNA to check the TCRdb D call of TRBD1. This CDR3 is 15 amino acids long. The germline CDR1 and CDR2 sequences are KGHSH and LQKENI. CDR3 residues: CASSREQGGTDTQYF. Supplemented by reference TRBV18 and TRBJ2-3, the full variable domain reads NAGVMQNPRHLVRRRGQEARLRCSPMKGHSHVYWYRQLPEEGLKFMVYLQKENIIDESGMPKERFSAEFPKEGPSILRIQQVVRGDSAAYFCASSREQGGTDTQYFGPGTRLTVL.

CDR3 residues: CASSETGAGETQYF. The chain recombines TRBV10-2 with TRBJ2-5; the D call from TCRdb, TRBD1, cannot be confirmed without DNA. The CDR3 is 14 amino acids. Germline-derived CDR1 and CDR2 are WSHSY and SAAADI.

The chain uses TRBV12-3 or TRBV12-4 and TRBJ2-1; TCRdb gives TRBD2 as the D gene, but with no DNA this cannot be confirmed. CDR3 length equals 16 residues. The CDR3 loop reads CASSVGASGYRNEQFF.

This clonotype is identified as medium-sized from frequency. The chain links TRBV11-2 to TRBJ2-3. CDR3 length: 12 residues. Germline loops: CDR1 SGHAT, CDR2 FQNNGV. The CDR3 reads CASSFSTDTQYF.

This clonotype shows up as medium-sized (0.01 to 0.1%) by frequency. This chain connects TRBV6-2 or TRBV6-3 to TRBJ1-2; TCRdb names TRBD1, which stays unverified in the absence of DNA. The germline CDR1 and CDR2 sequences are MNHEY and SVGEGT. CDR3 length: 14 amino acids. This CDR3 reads CASSPDPGTYGYTF.

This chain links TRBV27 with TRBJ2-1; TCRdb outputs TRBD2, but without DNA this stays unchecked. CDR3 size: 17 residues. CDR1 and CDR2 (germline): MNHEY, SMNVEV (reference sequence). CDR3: CASSLFGGRAFYNEQFF.

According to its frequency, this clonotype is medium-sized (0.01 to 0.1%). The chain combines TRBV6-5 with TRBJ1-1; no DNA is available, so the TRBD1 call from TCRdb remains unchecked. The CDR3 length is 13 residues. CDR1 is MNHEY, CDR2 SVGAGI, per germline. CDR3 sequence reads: CASSVDRDVTAFF.

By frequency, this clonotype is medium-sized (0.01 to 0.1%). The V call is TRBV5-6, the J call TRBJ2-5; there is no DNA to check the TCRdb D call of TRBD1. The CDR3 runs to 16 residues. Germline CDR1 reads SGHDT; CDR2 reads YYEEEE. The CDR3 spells CASSSAGTGGEETQYF.

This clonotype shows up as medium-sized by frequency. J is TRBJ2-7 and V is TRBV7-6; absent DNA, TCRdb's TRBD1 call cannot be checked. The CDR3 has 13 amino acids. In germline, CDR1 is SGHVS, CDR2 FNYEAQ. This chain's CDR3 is CASSMGPNYEQYF.

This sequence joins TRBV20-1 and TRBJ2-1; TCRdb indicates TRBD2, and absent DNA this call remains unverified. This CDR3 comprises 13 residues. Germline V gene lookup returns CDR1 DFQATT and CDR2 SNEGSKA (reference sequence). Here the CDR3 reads CSVGLAGLNEQFF.

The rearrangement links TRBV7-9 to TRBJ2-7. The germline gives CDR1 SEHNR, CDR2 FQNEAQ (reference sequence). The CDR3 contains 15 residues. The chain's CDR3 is CASSRLYQSSYEQYF.

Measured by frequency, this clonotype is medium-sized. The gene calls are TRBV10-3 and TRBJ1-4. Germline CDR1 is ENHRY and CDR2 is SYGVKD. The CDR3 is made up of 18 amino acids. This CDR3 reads CAISESKGGPRMGEKLFF.

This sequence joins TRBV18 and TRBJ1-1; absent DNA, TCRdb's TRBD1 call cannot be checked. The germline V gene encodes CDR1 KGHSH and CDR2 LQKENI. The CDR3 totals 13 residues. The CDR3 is CASSPGAATEAFF.

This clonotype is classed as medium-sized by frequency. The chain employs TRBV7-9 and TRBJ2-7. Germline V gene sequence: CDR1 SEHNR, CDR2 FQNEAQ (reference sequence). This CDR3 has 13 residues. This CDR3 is CASSLYETYEQYF.

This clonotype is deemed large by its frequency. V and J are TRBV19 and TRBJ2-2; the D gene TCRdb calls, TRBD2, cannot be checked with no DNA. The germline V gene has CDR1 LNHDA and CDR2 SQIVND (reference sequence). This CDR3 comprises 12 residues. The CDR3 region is CATLGLAGELFF.

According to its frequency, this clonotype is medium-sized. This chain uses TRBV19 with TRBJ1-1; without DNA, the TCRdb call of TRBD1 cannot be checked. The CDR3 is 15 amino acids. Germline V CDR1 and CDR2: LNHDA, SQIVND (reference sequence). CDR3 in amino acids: CASSMWGQGFPEAFF.

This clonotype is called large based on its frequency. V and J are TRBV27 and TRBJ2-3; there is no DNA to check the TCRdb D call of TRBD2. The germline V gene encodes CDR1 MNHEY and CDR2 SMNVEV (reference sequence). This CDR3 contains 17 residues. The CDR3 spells CASRDGTSGRRTDTQYF.

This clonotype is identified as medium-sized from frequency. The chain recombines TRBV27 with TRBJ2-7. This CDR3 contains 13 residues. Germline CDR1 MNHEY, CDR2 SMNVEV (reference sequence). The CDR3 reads CASRWTGAHEQYF.

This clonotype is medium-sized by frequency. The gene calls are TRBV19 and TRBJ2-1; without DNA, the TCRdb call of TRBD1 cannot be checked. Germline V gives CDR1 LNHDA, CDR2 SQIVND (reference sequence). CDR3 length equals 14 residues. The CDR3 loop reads CASSMGLPVSEQFF.

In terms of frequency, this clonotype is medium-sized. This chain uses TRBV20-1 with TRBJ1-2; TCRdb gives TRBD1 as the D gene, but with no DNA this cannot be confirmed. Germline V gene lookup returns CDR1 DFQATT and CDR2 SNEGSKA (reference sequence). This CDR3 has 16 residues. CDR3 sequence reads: CSARPGTGEHLGGYTF.

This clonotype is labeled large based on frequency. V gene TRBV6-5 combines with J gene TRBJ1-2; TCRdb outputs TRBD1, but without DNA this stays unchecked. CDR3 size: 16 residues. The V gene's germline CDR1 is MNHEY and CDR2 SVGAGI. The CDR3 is CASTWVTGTGNYGYTF.

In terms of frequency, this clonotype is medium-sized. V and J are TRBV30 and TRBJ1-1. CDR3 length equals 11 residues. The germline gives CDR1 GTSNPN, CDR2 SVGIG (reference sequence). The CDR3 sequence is CACERNTEAFF.

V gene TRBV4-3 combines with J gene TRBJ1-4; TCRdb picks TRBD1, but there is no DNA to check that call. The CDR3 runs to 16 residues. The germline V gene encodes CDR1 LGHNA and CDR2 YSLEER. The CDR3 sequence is CASSQARDSSNEKLFF.